This passage covers 9 T cell receptor beta chains from one sample sequenced in a study of identical twins. From the 5' RACE reads, TCRdb called clonotypes with MiXCR, one entry per CDR3 protein. In the table there are about 790,000 distinct CDR3 sequences, 15% to 20% of which are singletons. The sample also formed part of further work on T cells expressing NK-cell markers.

The sequenced material came from PBMCs. The receptors stem from a woman aged 18 to 35 in good health.

The chain links TRBV12-5 to TRBJ2-7; D is unclear. V was clipped by 11 bases and J by 1 base, with 15 bases between them. CDR1 and CDR2 from the germline V gene are LGHNT and FRNRAP. The length of the CDR3 is 13 residues. The DNA for the CDR3 is TGTGCTTGCTCCAAGGGTAGGTCCTACGAGCAGTACTTC. Protein sequence: CACSKGRSYEQYF.

This sequence joins TRBV20-1 and TRBJ1-4; 11 nucleotides align to TRBD1. The ends lost 5 bases at V and 10 bases at J; junction bases unmatched: 6. Germline V gene data show CDR1 as DFQATT and CDR2 as SNEGSKA (reference sequence). The CDR3 contains 13 residues. The CDR3 region has the DNA TGCAGTGCTTCTCCGGGACAGGGGGGAAAACTGTTTTTT. Its translation is CSASPGQGGKLFF.

The chain carries TRBV7-6 and TRBJ1-1; weak D call: TRBD1 (5 bases). Trimming took 6 bases from V and 9 from J, leaving 14 bases between them. The CDR3 has 12 residues. Germline values: CDR1 SGHVS, CDR2 FNYEAQ. Written as DNA, the CDR3 is TGTGCCAGCAGACCCCCTGGGGGTCAAGCTTTCTTT. Protein: CASRPPGGQAFF.

This sequence joins TRBV6-2 or TRBV6-3 and TRBJ2-1, with 11 positions matching TRBD2. CDR3 length: 16 residues. V shed 2 bases, J shed 10 bases, and the junction held 10 bases outside the gene matches. Germline V gives CDR1 MNHEY, CDR2 SVGEGT. CDR3 in DNA: TGTGCCAGCAGTTACCGGGCTAGCGGGAGGAGGGGGGAGCAGTTCTTC. This encodes CASSYRASGRRGEQFF.

CDR3 bases: TGTGCCAGCCGGTCGCTAGCGGGGCTTTTCACAGATACGCAGTATTTT. Its translation: CASRSLAGLFTDTQYF. The chain links TRBV6-1 to TRBJ2-3; TRBD2 aligns across 9 bases. Germline CDR1 is MNHNS and CDR2 is SASEGT. Unmatched junction bases numbered 11, after V lost 8 bases and J lost 2 bases. The CDR3 sequence is 16 residues long.

The rearrangement uses TRBV2 and TRBJ2-5; D unresolved. Per germline, CDR1 SNHLY and CDR2 FYNNEI. The CDR3 runs 11 residues. The V end lost 5 bases, the J end lost 13 bases, and 14 bases lay between the germline ends. CDR3 loop: CASSITAAMYF. The CDR3 nucleotides are TGTGCCAGCAGTATCACCGCGGCGATGTACTTC.

This chain joins TRBV5-1 and TRBJ2-6; TRBD1 is a possible D gene (5 bases). CDR1 is SGHRS and CDR2 is YFSETQ in the germline V gene. CDR3 length equals 18 residues. Trimming took off 2 bases at V and 0 bases at J, with 15 bases between the two ends. CDR3 amino acids: CASSFGPFRDSGANVLTF. The CDR3 nucleotides are TGCGCCAGCAGCTTTGGTCCCTTCAGGGACTCTGGGGCCAACGTCCTGACTTTC.

This clonotype has only a few counts. This chain uses TRBV4-3 with TRBJ2-7; D gene unclear. Trimming cost V 2 bases and J 2 bases, with 13 bases left between them. Germline V gene data show CDR1 as LGHNA and CDR2 as YSLEER. This CDR3 contains 15 residues. For the CDR3, the DNA is TGCGCCAGCAGCCAATACGTTTTCTCCACCTACGAGCAGTACTTC. This gives the protein CASSQYVFSTYEQYF.

The table lists this clonotype with a few counts. The chain carries TRBV12-3 or TRBV12-4 and TRBJ2-7, with 7 bases fitting TRBD1. The CDR3 length is 14 residues. After removal of 4 bases from V and 0 bases from J, the junction contained 3 bases not matched to a gene. CDR3 DNA: TGTGCCAGCAGTTCGACAGGGTTCTCCTACGAGCAGTACTTC. It encodes CASSSTGFSYEQYF.